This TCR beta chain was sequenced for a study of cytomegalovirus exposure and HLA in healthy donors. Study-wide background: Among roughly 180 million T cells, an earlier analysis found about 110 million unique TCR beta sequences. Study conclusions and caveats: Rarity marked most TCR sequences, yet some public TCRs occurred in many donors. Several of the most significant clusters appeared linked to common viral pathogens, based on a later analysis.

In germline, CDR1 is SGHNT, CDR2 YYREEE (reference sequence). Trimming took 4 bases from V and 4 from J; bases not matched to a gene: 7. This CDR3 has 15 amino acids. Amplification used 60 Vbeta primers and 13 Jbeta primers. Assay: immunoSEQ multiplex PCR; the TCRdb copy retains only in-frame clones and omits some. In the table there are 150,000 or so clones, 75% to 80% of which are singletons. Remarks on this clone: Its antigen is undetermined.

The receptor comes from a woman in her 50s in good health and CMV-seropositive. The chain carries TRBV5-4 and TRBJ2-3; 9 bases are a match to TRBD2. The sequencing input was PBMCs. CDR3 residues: CASSPGGGASDTQYF. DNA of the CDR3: TGTGCCAGCAGCCCCGGCGGGGGGGCGTCAGATACGCAGTATTTT.